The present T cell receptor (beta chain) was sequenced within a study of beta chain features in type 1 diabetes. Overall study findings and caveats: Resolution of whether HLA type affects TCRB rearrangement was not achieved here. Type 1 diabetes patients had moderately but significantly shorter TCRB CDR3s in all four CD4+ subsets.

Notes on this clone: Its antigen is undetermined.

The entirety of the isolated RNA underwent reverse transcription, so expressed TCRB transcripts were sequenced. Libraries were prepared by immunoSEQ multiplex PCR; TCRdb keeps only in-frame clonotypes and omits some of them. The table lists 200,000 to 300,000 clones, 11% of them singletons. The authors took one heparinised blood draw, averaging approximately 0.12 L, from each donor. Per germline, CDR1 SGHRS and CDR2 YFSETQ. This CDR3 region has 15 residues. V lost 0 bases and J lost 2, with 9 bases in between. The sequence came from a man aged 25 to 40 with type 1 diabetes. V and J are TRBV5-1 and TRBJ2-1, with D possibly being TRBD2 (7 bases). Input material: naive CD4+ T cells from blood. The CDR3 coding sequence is TGCGCCAGCAGCTTGGACGGGGGGCCCTACAATGAGCAGTTCTTC. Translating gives CASSLDGGPYNEQFF.